This T cell receptor beta chain was captured in a study of T cells after yellow fever vaccination. Whole-study context: Tscm, CM, EM and EMRA memory subsets were sorted by CD3, CD45RA, CCR7 and CD95.

In its sample, this clonotype was seen many times. CDR3 length: 14 residues. The V segment lost 5 bases and the J segment 7 bases; nucleotides outside the gene matches: 3. Germline CDR1 MNHEY, CDR2 SVGEGT. TCRdb ran MiXCR on the 5' RACE reads and lists one entry per CDR3 protein. Here the sample spans 30,000 to 40,000 distinct CDR3 sequences, 6.5% to 8% being singletons. This clonotype was sampled from a man aged 18 to 30 who received the YFV17D yellow fever vaccine. V and J are TRBV6-2 or TRBV6-3 and TRBJ2-2; 11 bases line up with TRBD2. The sample in question was PBMCs, either bulk or a sorted T-cell subset (CD4+, CD8+, memory, or dextramer-sorted; not recorded which), obtained on the day of the first yellow fever vaccination. In nucleotides, the CDR3 is TGTGCCAGCAGTAGACTAGCGGGGAACGGGGAGCTGTTTTTT. This codes for CASSRLAGNGELFF.